This entry concerns a single T cell receptor (beta chain). The antigen is unknown. The sample is drawn from a study of shared clonotypes between healthy human individuals. Study-level points and caveats: The study found roughly 5.3% of naive CD4 clonotypes shared across four donors. Lower generation probabilities were found for non-shared clonotypes than for those shared by all four donors.

Genomic DNA of every subset was divided equally among multiple immunoSEQ plates. Assay used: immunoSEQ multiplex PCR; TCRdb lists only in-frame clones, some missing. Found here are fewer than 850,000 clones, about 92% of them singletons; the top ten hold 34%. The V gene's germline CDR1 is MNHEY and CDR2 SMNVEV (reference sequence). The CDR3 contains 15 residues. V shed 4 bases, J shed 7 bases, and the junction held 9 bases outside the gene matches. Every donor, a Caucasian adult, lived in Nashville, Tennessee. This TCR came from a man between 18 and 35 years old in good health. Some clones in this sample may be carry-over from other donors' samples. The sequenced sample was memory CD8+ T cells from PBMCs. Subset: CD45RO+ cells pooled with CCR7-negative TemRA cells. The chain is built from TRBV27 and TRBJ2-7; TRBD2 aligns across 11 bases. Here the CDR3 DNA reads TGTGCCAGCAGTTCTCCACTAGCGGGAGTGTGGGAGCAGTACTTC. Amino acids: CASSSPLAGVWEQYF.